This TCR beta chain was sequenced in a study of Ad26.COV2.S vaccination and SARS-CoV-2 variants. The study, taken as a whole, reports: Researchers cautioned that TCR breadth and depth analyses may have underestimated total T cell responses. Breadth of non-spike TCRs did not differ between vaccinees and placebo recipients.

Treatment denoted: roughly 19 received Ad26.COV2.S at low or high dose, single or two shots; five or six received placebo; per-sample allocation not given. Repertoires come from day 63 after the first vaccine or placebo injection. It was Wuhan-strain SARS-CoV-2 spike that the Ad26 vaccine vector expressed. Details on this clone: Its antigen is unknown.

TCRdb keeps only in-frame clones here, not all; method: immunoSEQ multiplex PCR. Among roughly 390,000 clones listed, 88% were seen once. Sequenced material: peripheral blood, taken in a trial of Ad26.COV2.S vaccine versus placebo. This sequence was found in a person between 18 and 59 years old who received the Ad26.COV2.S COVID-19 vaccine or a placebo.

DNA for the CDR3: TGTGCCAGTGCGGGTTTAAAGACAGGGTTTTTTAGCTACACCTTC. This codes for CASAGLKTGFFSYTF. V and J are TRBV27 and TRBJ1-2; 7 positions agree with TRBD1. The germline CDR1 and CDR2 sequences are MNHEY and SMNVEV (reference sequence). V trimming: 9 bases; J trimming: 9 bases; junction bases outside the gene matches: 19. This CDR3 spans 15 amino acids.